This note documents a single T cell receptor (beta chain) sequence. TCRdb reanalysed the 5' RACE reads using MiXCR and keeps one entry per CDR3 protein. The sample includes some 670,000 distinct CDR3 sequences, around 12% seen only once; the top ten take around 14%. Trimming left V 8 bases short and J 7 bases short, with 11 bases between. The CDR3 has 11 amino acids. Germline V gives CDR1 SGHTA, CDR2 FQGNSA. This specimen comes from a study of T cells after yellow fever vaccination. This specimen was PBMCs, taken on the day of the yellow fever booster vaccination. J is TRBJ1-2 and V is TRBV7-2; D is unresolved. This TCR came from a man aged 30 to 45 who received the YFV17D yellow fever vaccine. This chain's CDR3 is CASETTSGYTF. The DNA for the CDR3 is TGTGCCAGCGAAACGACGAGTGGCTACACCTTC.